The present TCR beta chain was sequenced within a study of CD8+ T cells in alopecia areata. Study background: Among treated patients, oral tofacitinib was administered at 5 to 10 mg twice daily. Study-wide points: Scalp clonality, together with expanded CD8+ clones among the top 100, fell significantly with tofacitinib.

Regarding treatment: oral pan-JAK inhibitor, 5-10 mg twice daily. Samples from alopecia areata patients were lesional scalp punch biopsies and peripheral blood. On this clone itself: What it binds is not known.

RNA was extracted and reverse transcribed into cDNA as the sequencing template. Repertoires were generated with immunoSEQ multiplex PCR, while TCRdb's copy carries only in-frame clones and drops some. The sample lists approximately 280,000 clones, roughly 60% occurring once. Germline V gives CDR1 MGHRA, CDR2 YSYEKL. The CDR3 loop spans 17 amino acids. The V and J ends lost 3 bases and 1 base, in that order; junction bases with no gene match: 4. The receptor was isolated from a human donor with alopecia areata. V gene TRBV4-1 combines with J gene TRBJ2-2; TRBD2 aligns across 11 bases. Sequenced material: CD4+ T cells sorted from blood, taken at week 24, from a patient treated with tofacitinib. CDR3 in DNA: TGCGCCAGCAGCCAGGCCCTAGCGGGGGGGAACACCGGGGAGCTGTTTTTT. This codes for CASSQALAGGNTGELFF.